This is a list of T cell receptor beta chains from one sample in a study of blood T cell repertoires in COVID-19. Method: immunoSEQ multiplex PCR; TCRdb's copy keeps in-frame clones and lacks some. The data show 250,000 to 350,000 clones, with 75% to 90% seen just once and around 13% held by the top ten. Sequenced: peripheral blood. These receptors all come from a woman in her 70s with COVID-19, enrolled during active disease. Each CDR3 is given with its conserved first and last residue. Each record gives: clone size, D gene, V gene, J gene, CDR3 protein, CDR3 DNA. A D gene is named only where the DNA matches it firmly. Size tells how often a clone was seen (once, few, many) or the class of an expanded clone, and some rows leave it out.

>.|TRBD1|TRBV7-8|TRBJ2-4
CASSHLGRGRENAKNIQYF
TGTGCCAGCAGCCACTTGGGCAGGGGGCGCGAGAATGCCAAAAACATTCAGTACTTC
>.|TRBD1|TRBV28|TRBJ2-3
CASRDRGSTDTQYF
TGTGCCAGCCGAGACAGGGGCAGTACAGATACGCAGTATTTT
>.|TRBD1|TRBV13|TRBJ2-7
CASGRTGGYEQYF
TGTGCCAGTGGGCGGACAGGGGGCTACGAGCAGTACTTC
>few|TRBD1|TRBV4-3|TRBJ1-5
CASSQDIGTGNQPQHF
TGCGCCAGCAGCCAAGATATAGGGACAGGGAATCAGCCCCAGCATTTT
>.|TRBD1|TRBV14|TRBJ1-1
CASSHGQAEAFF
TGTGCCAGCAGCCACGGACAGGCTGAAGCTTTCTTT
>.|.|TRBV9|TRBJ1-1
CASSVGQMNTEAFF
TGTGCCAGCAGCGTAGGACAGATGAACACTGAAGCTTTCTTT
>.|.|TRBV6-6|TRBJ1-3
CASSSGPGVSGNTIYF
TGTGCCAGCAGCTCTGGACCGGGAGTCTCTGGAAACACCATATATTTT
>.|TRBD2|TRBV9|TRBJ2-1
CASSVNGGAKNEQFF
TGTGCCAGCAGCGTAAACGGGGGGGCCAAGAATGAGCAGTTCTTC
>few|TRBD1|TRBV29-1|TRBJ1-1
CSVEDPYRGRTEAFF
TGCAGCGTTGAAGATCCTTACAGGGGAAGAACTGAAGCTTTCTTT
>.|.|TRBV11-2|TRBJ1-5
CASSLVEYSNQPQHF
TGTGCCAGCAGCTTAGTTGAGTATAGCAATCAGCCCCAGCATTTT
>.|TRBD2|TRBV4-1|TRBJ2-1
CASSQPGTTRGNEQFF
TGCGCCAGCAGCCAACCCGGGACTACCCGAGGGAATGAGCAGTTCTTC
>.|TRBD2|TRBV18|TRBJ2-2
CASSPRTSGSSTGELFF
TGTGCCAGCTCACCCCGGACTAGCGGGAGCTCCACCGGGGAGCTGTTTTTT
>.|.|TRBV19|TRBJ1-3
CASSIRGSGNTIYF
TGTGCCAGTAGTATTAGGGGCTCTGGAAACACCATATATTTT
>.|.|TRBV2|TRBJ2-7
CASSERGEQYF
TGTGCCAGCAGTGAAAGGGGGGAGCAGTACTTC
>once|.|TRBV5-6|TRBJ1-6
CASSLARDRSYNSPLHF
TGTGCCAGCAGCTTGGCCCGGGATCGCTCCTATAATTCACCCCTCCACTTT
>.|.|TRBV11-2|TRBJ1-2
CASSLERGPYGYTF
TGTGCCAGCAGCTTAGAGCGGGGACCCTATGGCTACACCTTC
>.|TRBD1|TRBV19|TRBJ2-5
CASSDRGQETQYF
TGTGCCAGTAGTGACAGGGGGCAAGAGACCCAGTACTTC
>.|TRBD1|TRBV7-3|TRBJ1-2
CASSPSRQGGGYTF
TGTGCCAGCAGCCCGAGCCGACAGGGTGGTGGCTACACCTTC
>.|.|TRBV28|TRBJ2-7
CASSRGNYEQYF
TGTGCCAGCAGCAGAGGGAACTACGAGCAGTACTTC
>.|.|TRBV6-5|TRBJ2-1
CASSYSIPSGEQFF
TGTGCCAGCAGTTACTCGATCCCTTCGGGGGAGCAGTTCTTC
>.|TRBD2|TRBV4-1|TRBJ2-3
CASSPYYGGDSTDTQYF
TGCGCCAGCAGCCCCTATTACGGGGGGGACAGCACAGATACGCAGTATTTT
>.|.|TRBV27|TRBJ2-7
CASSLSLRGGAYEQYF
TGTGCCAGCAGTTTGAGTCTAAGGGGTGGGGCCTACGAGCAGTACTTC
>.|TRBD1|TRBV18|TRBJ1-6
CASSPNPGGGNSPLHF
TGTGCCAGCTCACCAAATCCAGGGGGCGGTAATTCACCCCTCCACTTT
>.|TRBD2|TRBV11-2|TRBJ2-1
CASSLEQREPYNEQFF
TGTGCCAGCAGCTTAGAGCAGCGGGAGCCCTACAATGAGCAGTTCTTC
>.|.|TRBV19|TRBJ1-6
CASSPRQDNSPLHF
TGTGCCAGTAGTCCCCGACAGGATAATTCACCCCTCCACTTT
>.|TRBD2|TRBV7-7|TRBJ2-2
CASSLAGLAGDDWLSTGELFF
TGTGCCAGCAGCTTAGCCGGACTAGCGGGGGACGATTGGTTGAGCACCGGGGAGCTGTTTTTT
>.|.|TRBV30|TRBJ1-2
CAWSPVGAEAYGYTF
TGTGCCTGGAGTCCGGTGGGGGCCGAGGCATATGGCTACACCTTC
>.|.|TRBV13|TRBJ1-2
CASSSIAPTANYGYTF
TGTGCCAGCAGCTCAATAGCCCCGACAGCTAACTATGGCTACACCTTC
>.|.|TRBV12-3/TRBV12-4|TRBJ1-3
CASRGAGGNTIYF
TGTGCCTCCCGAGGCGCCGGTGGAAACACCATATATTTT
>.|TRBD1|TRBV5-8|TRBJ1-1
CASSSGQGWTEAFF
TGTGCCAGCAGCTCTGGACAGGGGTGGACTGAAGCTTTCTTT
>few|.|TRBV7-2|TRBJ1-5
CASSYDGAPGAQHF
TGTGCCAGCAGCTATGATGGGGCTCCAGGGGCCCAGCATTTT
>.|.|TRBV5-1|TRBJ2-5
CASSFERIQETQYF
TGCGCCAGCAGCTTTGAGCGGATCCAAGAGACCCAGTACTTC
>.|TRBD1|TRBV2|TRBJ1-5
CASSAQGALEPQHF
TGTGCCAGCAGTGCACAGGGGGCACTTGAGCCCCAGCATTTT
>.|.|TRBV7-9|TRBJ2-2
CATDARGTGELFF
TGTGCCACCGACGCTAGGGGAACCGGGGAGCTGTTTTTT
>once|TRBD1|TRBV5-1|TRBJ1-1
CASNPQGADTEAFF
TGCGCCAGCAACCCACAGGGGGCGGACACTGAAGCTTTCTTT
>few|TRBD1|TRBV7-6|TRBJ2-7
CASSSPGTGEYEQYF
TGTGCCAGCAGCAGCCCTGGGACAGGGGAGTACGAGCAGTACTTC
>.|.|TRBV7-2|TRBJ2-1
CASSEQGNEQFF
TGTGCCAGCAGCGAACAGGGCAATGAGCAGTTCTTC
>.|TRBD2|TRBV6-4|TRBJ2-2
CASRGTSATGELFF
TGTGCCAGCAGAGGGACTAGCGCGACCGGGGAGCTGTTTTTT
>.|TRBD2|TRBV5-1|TRBJ2-1
CASSFLTTSGGAGYEQFF
TGCGCCAGCAGCTTCCTAACGACTAGCGGGGGGGCAGGTTATGAGCAGTTCTTC